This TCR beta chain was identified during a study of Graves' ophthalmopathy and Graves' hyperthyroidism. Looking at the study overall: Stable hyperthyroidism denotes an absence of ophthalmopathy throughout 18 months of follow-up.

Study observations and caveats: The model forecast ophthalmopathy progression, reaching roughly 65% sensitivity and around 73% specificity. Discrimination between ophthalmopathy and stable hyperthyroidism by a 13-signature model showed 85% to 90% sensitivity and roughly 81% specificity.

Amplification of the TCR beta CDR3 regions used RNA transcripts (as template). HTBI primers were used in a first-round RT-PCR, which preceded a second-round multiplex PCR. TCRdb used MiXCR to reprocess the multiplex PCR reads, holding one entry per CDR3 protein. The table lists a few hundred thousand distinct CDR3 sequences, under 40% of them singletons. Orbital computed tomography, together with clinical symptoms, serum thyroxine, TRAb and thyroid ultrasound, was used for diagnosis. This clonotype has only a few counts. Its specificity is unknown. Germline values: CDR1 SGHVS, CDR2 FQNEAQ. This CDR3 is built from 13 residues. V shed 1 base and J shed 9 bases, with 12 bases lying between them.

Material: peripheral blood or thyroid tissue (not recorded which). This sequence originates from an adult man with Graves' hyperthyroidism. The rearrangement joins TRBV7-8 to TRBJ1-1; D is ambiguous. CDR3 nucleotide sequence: TGTGCCAGCAGCTTAGGACGGGCAGATCAAGCTTTCTTT. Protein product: CASSLGRADQAFF.